The rows below give T cell receptor beta chains drawn from one sample of a study of T cell responses to AZD1222 COVID-19 vaccine. Data came from immunoSEQ multiplex PCR; TCRdb stores just in-frame clones and leaves some out. The sample records some 94,000 clones, approximately 90% being singletons. The specimen was peripheral blood, collected on day 0 of AZD1222 vaccination. These receptors were obtained from an adult in good health. The CDR3 runs from the conserved cysteine through the conserved F or W. A D gene is named only where the DNA matches it firmly. The size entry is marked missing in some rows and otherwise reads once, few, many or a size class.

CDR3aa: CAWSGVGTRGYTF; CDR3nt: TGTGCCTGGAGTGGTGTCGGGACACGCGGCTACACCTTC; v_gene: TRBV30; d_gene: -; j_gene: TRBJ1-2; abundance: once
CDR3aa: CASSEGITDSNQPQHF; CDR3nt: TGTGCCAGCAGTGAAGGGATCACGGATAGCAATCAGCCCCAGCATTTT; v_gene: TRBV2; d_gene: -; j_gene: TRBJ1-5; abundance: -
CDR3aa: CASTTLGSFSNQPQHF; CDR3nt: TGTGCCAGTACAACTTTGGGGTCGTTTAGCAATCAGCCCCAGCATTTT; v_gene: TRBV19; d_gene: -; j_gene: TRBJ1-5; abundance: -
CDR3aa: CAISSGTASTNEKLFF; CDR3nt: TGTGCCATCAGTTCCGGGACAGCTTCAACTAATGAAAAACTGTTTTTT; v_gene: TRBV10-3; d_gene: TRBD1; j_gene: TRBJ1-4; abundance: -
CDR3aa: CASSLMAGGYNEQFF; CDR3nt: TGTGCCAGCAGCCTTATGGCGGGAGGGTACAATGAGCAGTTCTTC; v_gene: TRBV11-3; d_gene: TRBD2; j_gene: TRBJ2-1; abundance: -
CDR3aa: CAISESDDTQYF; CDR3nt: TGTGCCATCAGTGAGTCGGACGATACGCAGTATTTT; v_gene: TRBV10-3; d_gene: -; j_gene: TRBJ2-3; abundance: -
CDR3aa: CASSPRPGVDSPLHF; CDR3nt: TGTGCCAGCAGCCCGCGTCCAGGGGTGGATTCACCCCTCCACTTT; v_gene: TRBV7-2; d_gene: -; j_gene: TRBJ1-6; abundance: once
CDR3aa: CSASVWSSYNEQFF; CDR3nt: TGCAGTGCTAGTGTTTGGAGCTCCTACAATGAGCAGTTCTTC; v_gene: TRBV20-1; d_gene: -; j_gene: TRBJ2-1; abundance: -
CDR3aa: CASSGGTSAYEQYF; CDR3nt: TGTGCCAGCAGCGGGGGGACTAGCGCCTACGAGCAGTACTTC; v_gene: TRBV5-6; d_gene: TRBD2; j_gene: TRBJ2-7; abundance: -
CDR3aa: CASRFVDEQYF; CDR3nt: TGTGCCAGCAGGTTCGTCGACGAGCAGTACTTC; v_gene: TRBV6-5; d_gene: -; j_gene: TRBJ2-7; abundance: -
CDR3aa: CASSQWGTSAGRTDTQYF; CDR3nt: TGTGCCAGCAGCCAGTGGGGAACTAGCGCGGGACGCACAGATACGCAGTATTTT; v_gene: TRBV3-1/TRBV3-2; d_gene: TRBD2; j_gene: TRBJ2-3; abundance: -
CDR3aa: CASTEWLADRYEQYF; CDR3nt: TGTGCCAGCACCGAATGGCTAGCGGATCGGTACGAGCAGTACTTC; v_gene: TRBV6-5; d_gene: TRBD2; j_gene: TRBJ2-7; abundance: -
CDR3aa: CASTPAGNTEAFF; CDR3nt: TGTGCCAGCACCCCGGCGGGGAACACTGAAGCTTTCTTT; v_gene: TRBV6-2/TRBV6-3; d_gene: -; j_gene: TRBJ1-1; abundance: -
CDR3aa: CASSIQGRGSGYTF; CDR3nt: TGTGCCAGCAGCATACAGGGCAGGGGGTCTGGCTACACCTTC; v_gene: TRBV7-9; d_gene: TRBD1; j_gene: TRBJ1-2; abundance: -
CDR3aa: CASRGAYEQFF; CDR3nt: TGTGCCAGCAGGGGGGCTTATGAGCAGTTCTTC; v_gene: TRBV3-1/TRBV3-2; d_gene: -; j_gene: TRBJ2-1; abundance: once
CDR3aa: CASKREDTEAFF; CDR3nt: TGTGCCAGTAAAAGGGAGGACACTGAAGCTTTCTTT; v_gene: TRBV19; d_gene: -; j_gene: TRBJ1-1; abundance: once
CDR3aa: CSAIGRGLVNTEAFF; CDR3nt: TGCAGCGCCATAGGACGAGGATTAGTGAACACTGAAGCTTTCTTT; v_gene: TRBV29-1; d_gene: -; j_gene: TRBJ1-1; abundance: -
CDR3aa: CASSLGAGEQFF; CDR3nt: TGTGCCAGCAGCTTAGGGGCGGGGGAGCAGTTCTTC; v_gene: TRBV5-5; d_gene: -; j_gene: TRBJ2-1; abundance: -
CDR3aa: CASSATGTEREKLFF; CDR3nt: TGTGCCAGCAGCGCAACAGGGACGGAGCGTGAAAAACTGTTTTTT; v_gene: TRBV9; d_gene: -; j_gene: TRBJ1-4; abundance: -
CDR3aa: CASTRTGYNQPQHF; CDR3nt: TGTGCCAGTACCCGGACAGGGTACAATCAGCCCCAGCATTTT; v_gene: TRBV19; d_gene: TRBD1; j_gene: TRBJ1-5; abundance: -
CDR3aa: CASSSPAGHSNQPQHF; CDR3nt: TGTGCCAGCAGTTCCCCTGCCGGTCATAGCAATCAGCCCCAGCATTTT; v_gene: TRBV6-5; d_gene: -; j_gene: TRBJ1-5; abundance: -
CDR3aa: CASSLGKGTGVYEQYF; CDR3nt: TGTGCCAGCAGCTTAGGCAAAGGGACCGGGGTTTACGAGCAGTACTTC; v_gene: TRBV11-3; d_gene: -; j_gene: TRBJ2-7; abundance: -
CDR3aa: CASSLKQGGTEAFF; CDR3nt: TGTGCCAGCAGCTTGAAGCAGGGGGGGACTGAAGCTTTCTTT; v_gene: TRBV5-5; d_gene: TRBD1; j_gene: TRBJ1-1; abundance: -
CDR3aa: CASRAGSSYNEQFF; CDR3nt: TGTGCCAGCAGAGCGGGGAGCTCCTACAATGAGCAGTTCTTC; v_gene: TRBV28; d_gene: TRBD2; j_gene: TRBJ2-1; abundance: -
CDR3aa: CATRDPGIADTQYF; CDR3nt: TGTGCCACTCGGGACCCCGGTATAGCAGATACGCAGTATTTT; v_gene: TRBV10-3; d_gene: -; j_gene: TRBJ2-3; abundance: -
CDR3aa: CATSGTGGGNQPQHF; CDR3nt: TGTGCCACCAGTGGTACAGGGGGCGGCAATCAGCCCCAGCATTTT; v_gene: TRBV24-1; d_gene: TRBD1; j_gene: TRBJ1-5; abundance: once
CDR3aa: CASSLWKSNQPQHF; CDR3nt: TGTGCCAGCAGCTTGTGGAAGAGCAATCAGCCCCAGCATTTT; v_gene: TRBV5-6; d_gene: -; j_gene: TRBJ1-5; abundance: -
CDR3aa: CASSPSDSSYNEQFF; CDR3nt: TGTGCCAGCTCACCATCGGACAGCTCCTACAATGAGCAGTTCTTC; v_gene: TRBV18; d_gene: -; j_gene: TRBJ2-1; abundance: -
CDR3aa: CASSNPDRSEAFF; CDR3nt: TGCGCCAGCAGCAACCCCGACAGGAGTGAAGCTTTCTTT; v_gene: TRBV5-1; d_gene: -; j_gene: TRBJ1-1; abundance: -
CDR3aa: CAWIAGFIGTQYF; CDR3nt: TGTGCCTGGATAGCGGGGTTCATCGGGACCCAGTACTTC; v_gene: TRBV30; d_gene: TRBD2; j_gene: TRBJ2-5; abundance: -
CDR3aa: CAINGGANYEQYF; CDR3nt: TGTGCCATCAACGGGGGGGCTAACTACGAGCAGTACTTC; v_gene: TRBV10-3; d_gene: TRBD2; j_gene: TRBJ2-7; abundance: -
CDR3aa: CASSIPGRTNTEAFF; CDR3nt: TGTGCCAGTAGTATACCGGGACGGACGAACACTGAAGCTTTCTTT; v_gene: TRBV19; d_gene: -; j_gene: TRBJ1-1; abundance: -
CDR3aa: CASSSRTGVYEQYF; CDR3nt: TGTGCCAGCAGCTCGCGGACAGGGGTCTACGAGCAGTACTTC; v_gene: TRBV7-8; d_gene: TRBD1; j_gene: TRBJ2-7; abundance: once
CDR3aa: CASTGRQDSPLHF; CDR3nt: TGTGCCAGCACCGGCCGACAGGATTCACCCCTCCACTTT; v_gene: TRBV27; d_gene: -; j_gene: TRBJ1-6; abundance: -
CDR3aa: CASSFDRGSPLHF; CDR3nt: TGTGCCAGCAGTTTCGACAGGGGTTCACCCCTCCACTTT; v_gene: TRBV6-2/TRBV6-3; d_gene: TRBD1; j_gene: TRBJ1-6; abundance: -
CDR3aa: CASSSPSGPSSYEQYF; CDR3nt: TGTGCCAGCAGTTCCCCATCCGGCCCCAGCTCCTACGAGCAGTACTTC; v_gene: TRBV27; d_gene: -; j_gene: TRBJ2-7; abundance: -
CDR3aa: CASSRQGRAYEQYF; CDR3nt: TGTGCCAGCTCCCGACAGGGAAGGGCCTACGAGCAGTACTTC; v_gene: TRBV27; d_gene: TRBD1; j_gene: TRBJ2-7; abundance: once
CDR3aa: CASSLGQGGVGYTF; CDR3nt: TGCGCCAGCAGCTTGGGACAGGGGGGAGTTGGCTACACCTTC; v_gene: TRBV5-1; d_gene: TRBD1; j_gene: TRBJ1-2; abundance: -
CDR3aa: CASSEGGAPRYGYTF; CDR3nt: TGTGCCAGCAGTGAAGGGGGGGCTCCACGCTATGGCTACACCTTC; v_gene: TRBV6-1; d_gene: -; j_gene: TRBJ1-2; abundance: -
CDR3aa: CASSLFDRNTEAFF; CDR3nt: TGTGCCAGCAGTCTATTTGACAGGAACACTGAAGCTTTCTTT; v_gene: TRBV6-5; d_gene: -; j_gene: TRBJ1-1; abundance: -
CDR3aa: CASSRQTNQPQHF; CDR3nt: TGTGCCAGTAGCCGGCAGACCAATCAGCCCCAGCATTTT; v_gene: TRBV19; d_gene: -; j_gene: TRBJ1-5; abundance: -
CDR3aa: CSASLRGLATYNEQFF; CDR3nt: TGCAGTGCTAGTCTGAGGGGACTAGCGACCTACAATGAGCAGTTCTTC; v_gene: TRBV20-1; d_gene: TRBD2; j_gene: TRBJ2-1; abundance: -
CDR3aa: CASSFGRGQETQYF; CDR3nt: TGCGCCAGCAGCTTTGGCAGGGGGCAAGAGACCCAGTACTTC; v_gene: TRBV5-1; d_gene: TRBD1; j_gene: TRBJ2-5; abundance: few
CDR3aa: CASSFSSEAFF; CDR3nt: TGTGCCAGCAGTTTTAGCTCTGAAGCTTTCTTT; v_gene: TRBV28; d_gene: -; j_gene: TRBJ1-1; abundance: once
CDR3aa: CASSQELLGTNEKLFF; CDR3nt: TGCGCCAGCAGCCAAGAACTCTTGGGGACTAATGAAAAACTGTTTTTT; v_gene: TRBV4-3; d_gene: -; j_gene: TRBJ1-4; abundance: once
CDR3aa: CASSLNLPGANTGELFF; CDR3nt: TGTGCCAGCAGCCTAAACCTACCGGGAGCCAACACCGGGGAGCTGTTTTTT; v_gene: TRBV3-1/TRBV3-2; d_gene: -; j_gene: TRBJ2-2; abundance: -